The 25 T cell receptor beta chains presented below share a single source sample, sequenced in a study of blood T cell repertoires in COVID-19. The table came from immunoSEQ multiplex PCR; TCRdb's copy has only in-frame clones and leaves some out. Of around 260,000 clones listed, around nine tenths are singletons. The sequencing input was peripheral blood. The receptors here all came from a man between 25 and 39 years old with active or convalescent COVID-19.

This sequence joins TRBV6-5 and TRBJ2-7; D unclear. Germline lookup yields CDR1 MNHEY and CDR2 SVGAGI. Trimming cost V 5 bases and J 4 bases, with 6 bases left between them. CDR3 size: 11 residues. The CDR3 reads CASSLRYEQYF. The DNA for the CDR3 is TGTGCCAGCAGTCTGAGGTACGAGCAGTACTTC.

The V gene is TRBV6-5, the J gene TRBJ1-3; TRBD1 matches 10 bases. Unmatched junction bases numbered 5, after V lost 5 bases and J lost 4 bases. This CDR3 is built from 15 residues. From germline, CDR1 is MNHEY and CDR2 SVGAGI. CDR3 sequence (DNA): TGTGCCAGCAGTAGACAGGGGGCATTAGGAAACACCATATATTTT. As protein: CASSRQGALGNTIYF.

This rearrangement joins TRBV7-6 to TRBJ2-3, with 11 bases lining up with TRBD2. Germline CDR1 and CDR2: SGHVS and FNYEAQ. Unmatched junction bases numbered 9, after V lost 1 base and J lost 0 bases. The CDR3 consists of 19 residues. DNA for the CDR3: TGTGCCAGCAGCTTAGGATGGGCTAGCGGGGGGAAGAGCACAGATACGCAGTATTTT. Translation gives CASSLGWASGGKSTDTQYF.

The V gene is TRBV11-2, the J gene TRBJ1-5; 8 positions match TRBD1. This CDR3 comprises 15 residues. J was trimmed by 0 bases and V by 3 bases; bases with no gene match: 1. Germline lookup yields CDR1 SGHAT and CDR2 FQNNGV. As DNA, the CDR3 is TGTGCCAGCAGCTTGACAGGGGATAGCAATCAGCCCCAGCATTTT. This encodes CASSLTGDSNQPQHF.

The chain's CDR3 is CAISGGEDAWFF. CDR3 DNA: TGTGCCATCAGTGGGGGGGAAGACGCGTGGTTCTTC. The chain recombines TRBV10-3 with TRBJ2-1; perhaps TRBD2 as D (6 bases). The CDR3 loop spans 12 amino acids. Germline V CDR1 and CDR2: ENHRY, SYGVKD. V was trimmed by 4 bases and J by 15 bases, leaving 16 bases between them.

V and J are TRBV5-5 and TRBJ2-5; 7 nucleotides align to TRBD1. J gave up 0 bases and V 2 bases, and 4 bases lay outside the gene matches. This CDR3 has 15 amino acids. Per germline, CDR1 SGHKS and CDR2 YYEKEE (reference sequence). CDR3 sequence: CASSFRDRHQETQYF. The CDR3 DNA follows: TGTGCCAGCAGCTTCCGGGACAGACACCAAGAGACCCAGTACTTC.

The V call is TRBV27, the J call TRBJ2-1; weak D call: TRBD2 (6 bases). The germline V and J ends were trimmed by 5 bases and 6 bases, with 17 bases remaining between them. Germline CDR1 is MNHEY and CDR2 is SMNVEV (reference sequence). The CDR3 is 15 amino acids. The CDR3: CASSAGLPGVNEQFF. CDR3 in DNA: TGTGCCAGCAGTGCGGGCCTCCCGGGGGTCAATGAGCAGTTCTTC.

V and J are TRBV4-1 and TRBJ2-7, with D tentatively TRBD2 (6 bases). The V end lost 2 bases, the J end lost 1 base, and 12 bases lay between the germline ends. The CDR3 consists of 15 residues. Per germline, CDR1 MGHRA and CDR2 YSYEKL. The CDR3 DNA follows: TGCGCCAGCAGCCAACTGGGCGGGAATTCCTACGAGCAGTACTTC. This sequence encodes CASSQLGGNSYEQYF.

V gene TRBV12-3 or TRBV12-4 combines with J gene TRBJ1-6; D unresolved. This CDR3 comprises 12 residues. V lost 5 bases to trimming and J lost 7 bases, with 6 bases between them. CDR3 residues: CASSPFNSPLHF. The DNA for the CDR3 is TGTGCCAGCAGTCCCTTCAATTCACCCCTCCACTTT.

The chain joins TRBV24-1 to TRBJ2-5, with D unresolved. CDR1 KGHDR and CDR2 SFDVKD come from the germline V gene. This CDR3 spans 12 amino acids. V was clipped by 5 bases and J by 9 bases, with 12 bases between them. CDR3 sequence reads: CATSAEGRAQYF. DNA of the CDR3: TGTGCCACCAGTGCCGAAGGCCGGGCCCAGTACTTC.

This rearrangement joins TRBV7-9 to TRBJ2-7, with TRBD1 as a possible D gene (7 bases). Germline CDR1 SEHNR, CDR2 FQNEAQ (reference sequence). This CDR3 is 16 amino acids long. V shed 5 bases and J shed 2 bases, with 19 bases lying between them. The CDR3 here is CASSSIIQGGPYEQYF. The DNA for the CDR3 is TGTGCCAGCAGCAGTATAATCCAGGGGGGTCCCTACGAGCAGTACTTC.

The chain joins TRBV7-6 to TRBJ1-6, with D perhaps matching TRBD1 (5 bases). Germline V gene lookup returns CDR1 SGHVS and CDR2 FNYEAQ. Trimming took 5 bases from V and 10 from J, leaving 18 bases between them. The CDR3 has 15 amino acids. CDR3 DNA sequence: TGTGCCAGCAGCGCCGGCCGGGGGTTGGGATCACCCCTCCACTTT. Its protein product is CASSAGRGLGSPLHF.

The chain carries TRBV9 and TRBJ2-1; tentative D call: TRBD1 (6 bases). From germline, CDR1 is SGDLS and CDR2 YYNGEE. The ends were cut back, 0 bases at V and 1 base at J, with 8 bases in the middle. The CDR3 runs 15 residues. CDR3 sequence reads: CASSVGTASYNEQFF. CDR3 nucleotides: TGTGCCAGCAGCGTAGGGACAGCTTCCTACAATGAGCAGTTCTTC.

The chain joins TRBV4-1 to TRBJ2-7, with 11 bases fitting TRBD2. The CDR3 has 15 amino acids. Germline-derived CDR1 and CDR2 are MGHRA and YSYEKL. The ends lost 0 bases at V and 4 bases at J; junction bases unmatched: 2. The CDR3 region is CASSQEGLADYEQYF. The CDR3 DNA reads TGCGCCAGCAGCCAAGAGGGACTAGCGGATTACGAGCAGTACTTC.

The rearrangement uses TRBV9 and TRBJ2-2; TRBD1 matches 8 bases. The CDR3 covers 14 residues. Germline V gene data show CDR1 as SGDLS and CDR2 as YYNGEE. Trimming at V came to 3 bases and at J to 6 bases, leaving 4 bases not matched to a gene. In DNA, the CDR3 is TGTGCCAGCAGCGCCTTGGACAGGGCCGGGGAGCTGTTTTTT. Translation: CASSALDRAGELFF.

V and J are TRBV6-6 and TRBJ2-7, with 8 bases that match TRBD1. J was trimmed by 5 bases and V by 6 bases; bases with no gene match: 12. This CDR3 is 15 amino acids long. Germline CDR1 MNHNY, CDR2 SVGAGI (reference sequence). The CDR3 protein is CASSRNGQGGNEQYF. The CDR3 DNA reads TGTGCCAGCAGCCGAAACGGACAGGGTGGCAACGAGCAGTACTTC.

V and J are TRBV5-1 and TRBJ1-4; 9 bases are a match to TRBD1. The CDR3 is 15 residues long. CDR1 and CDR2 from the germline V gene are SGHRS and YFSETQ. V gave up 4 bases and J gave up 8 bases; unmatched junction bases: 9. CDR3 residues: CASSLWTGDGEKLFF. In DNA, the CDR3 is TGCGCCAGCAGCCTGTGGACAGGGGACGGCGAAAAACTGTTTTTT.

At least ten counts were recorded for this clone. V gene TRBV6-5 combines with J gene TRBJ1-2, with 8 bases aligning to TRBD1. CDR1 and CDR2 (germline): MNHEY, SVGAGI. Trimming cost V 6 bases and J 7 bases; bases outside gene matches: 10. The CDR3 contains 14 residues. CDR3 bases: TGTGCCAGCAGAGAGGACAGGGTTACGGGTGGCTACACCTTC. Translated: CASREDRVTGGYTF.

Judged by abundance, this clone is medium-sized (0.01 to 0.1%). V is TRBV4-3 and J is TRBJ2-1; D gene ambiguous. Trimming removed 0 bases from V and 4 bases from J, with 10 bases in between. The CDR3 consists of 15 residues. Germline V gene data show CDR1 as LGHNA and CDR2 as YSLEER. CDR3 region: CASSQDRSPYNEQFF. CDR3 DNA: TGCGCCAGCAGCCAAGACAGGTCTCCATACAATGAGCAGTTCTTC.

The CDR3 region is CASRPRQEHTYEQYF. In DNA, the CDR3 is TGTGCCAGCAGACCAAGACAGGAACACACCTACGAGCAGTACTTC. The chain recombines TRBV3-1 (or the pseudogene TRBV3-2) with TRBJ2-7; possibly TRBD1 for D (6 bases). This CDR3 region has 15 residues. Looked up from germline, CDR1 is LGHDT and CDR2 is YNNKEL (reference sequence). V lost 6 bases to trimming and J lost 2 bases, with 17 bases between them.

This clone appeared a few times. DNA of the CDR3: TGCGCCAGCAGCTTGGGGGGGGATTCACCCCTCCACTTT. The encoded protein is CASSLGGDSPLHF. The chain carries TRBV5-1 and TRBJ1-6, with D tentatively TRBD1 (5 bases). V gave up 0 bases and J gave up 8 bases, with 6 bases separating them. The CDR3 sequence is 13 residues long. CDR1 and CDR2 from the germline V gene are SGHRS and YFSETQ.

The V gene is TRBV21-1, the J gene TRBJ2-4; the table gives TRBD1 as D, unverified against the DNA. TRBV21-1 is a recognized pseudogene. CDR3 length equals 13 residues. CDR3 DNA sequence: TGTGCCAGCTGGATAAGGGGGAAAAACATTCAGTACTTC. It encodes CASWIRGKNIQYF.

This chain uses TRBV6-5 with TRBJ2-1, with D possibly TRBD1 on 6 matching bases. The CDR3 runs 14 residues. CDR1 and CDR2 (germline): MNHEY, SVGAGI. The V end was cut by 2 bases, the J end by 6 bases, with 11 bases between. In DNA form, the CDR3 reads TGTGCCAGCAGTTACACTGGACAGTCCAATGAGCAGTTCTTC. It specifies CASSYTGQSNEQFF.

This chain connects TRBV27 to TRBJ1-6; 8 positions match TRBD1. Germline assignment: CDR1 MNHEY and CDR2 SMNVEV (reference sequence). V lost 6 bases and J lost 10; bases outside the gene matches: 17. This CDR3 has 17 amino acids. For the CDR3, the DNA is TGTGCCAGCAGACCAGACAGGGGCGTAGTGATTGGATCACCCCTCCACTTT. This gives the protein CASRPDRGVVIGSPLHF.

This clone was seen once. The chain employs TRBV30 and TRBJ2-7, with D tentatively TRBD2 (6 bases). Trimming left V 1 base short and J 4 bases short, with 23 bases between. Germline CDR1 and CDR2: GTSNPN and SVGIG (reference sequence). The CDR3 has 17 amino acids. In nucleotides, the CDR3 is TGTGCCTGGAGTGGATTTACGGGGGTCCCTACGATATACGAGCAGTACTTC. It codes for CAWSGFTGVPTIYEQYF.